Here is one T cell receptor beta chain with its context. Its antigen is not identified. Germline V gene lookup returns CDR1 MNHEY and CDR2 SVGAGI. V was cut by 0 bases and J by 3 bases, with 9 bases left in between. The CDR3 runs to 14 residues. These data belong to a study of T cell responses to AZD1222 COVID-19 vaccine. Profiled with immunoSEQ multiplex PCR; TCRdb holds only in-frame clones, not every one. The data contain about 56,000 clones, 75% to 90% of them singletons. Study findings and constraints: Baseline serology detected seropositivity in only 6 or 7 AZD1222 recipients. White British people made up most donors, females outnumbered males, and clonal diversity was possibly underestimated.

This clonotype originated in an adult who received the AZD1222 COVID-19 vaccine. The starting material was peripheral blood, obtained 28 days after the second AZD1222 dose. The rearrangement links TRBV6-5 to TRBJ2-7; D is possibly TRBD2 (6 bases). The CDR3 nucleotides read TGTGCCAGCAGTTACTCAGCCGGGAGCTACGAGCAGTACTTC. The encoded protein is CASSYSAGSYEQYF.